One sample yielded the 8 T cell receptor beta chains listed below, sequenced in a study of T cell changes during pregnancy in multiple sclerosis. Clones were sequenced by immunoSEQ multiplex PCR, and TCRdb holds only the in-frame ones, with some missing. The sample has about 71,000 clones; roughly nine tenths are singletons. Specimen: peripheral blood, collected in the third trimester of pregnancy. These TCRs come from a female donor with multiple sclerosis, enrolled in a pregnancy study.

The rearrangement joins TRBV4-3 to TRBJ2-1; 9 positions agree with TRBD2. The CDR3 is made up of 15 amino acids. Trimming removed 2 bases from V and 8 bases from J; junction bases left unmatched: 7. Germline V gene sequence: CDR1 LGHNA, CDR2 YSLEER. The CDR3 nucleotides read TGCGCCAGCAGCCAACGTTTAGCGGGAGTGGATGAGCAGTTCTTC. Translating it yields CASSQRLAGVDEQFF.

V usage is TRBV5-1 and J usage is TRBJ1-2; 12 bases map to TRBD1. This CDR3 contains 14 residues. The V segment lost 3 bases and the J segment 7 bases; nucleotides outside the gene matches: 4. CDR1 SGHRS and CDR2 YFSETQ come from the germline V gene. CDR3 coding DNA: TGCGCCAGCAGCTACGGGACAGGGGGCCTTGGCTACACCTTC. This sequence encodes CASSYGTGGLGYTF.

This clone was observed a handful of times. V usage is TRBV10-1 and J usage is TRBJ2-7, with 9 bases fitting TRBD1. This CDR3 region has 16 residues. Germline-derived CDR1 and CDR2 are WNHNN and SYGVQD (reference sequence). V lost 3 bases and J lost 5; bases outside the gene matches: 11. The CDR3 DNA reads TGCGCCAGCAGTGAACCCTCCGGGACAGGGCTTAACGAGCAGTACTTC. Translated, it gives CASSEPSGTGLNEQYF.

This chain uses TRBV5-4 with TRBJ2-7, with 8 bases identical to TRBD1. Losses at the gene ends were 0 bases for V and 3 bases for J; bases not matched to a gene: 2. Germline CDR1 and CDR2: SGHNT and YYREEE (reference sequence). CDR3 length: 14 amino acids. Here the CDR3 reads CASSLVQGGYEQYF. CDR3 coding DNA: TGTGCCAGCAGCTTGGTACAGGGGGGCTACGAGCAGTACTTC.

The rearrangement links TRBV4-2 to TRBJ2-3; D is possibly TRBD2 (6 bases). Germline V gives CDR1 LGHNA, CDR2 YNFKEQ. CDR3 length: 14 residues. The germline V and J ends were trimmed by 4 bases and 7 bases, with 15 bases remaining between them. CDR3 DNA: TGTGCCAGCAGCCCTAGCGAGGGCTGGAATACGCAGTATTTT. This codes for CASSPSEGWNTQYF.

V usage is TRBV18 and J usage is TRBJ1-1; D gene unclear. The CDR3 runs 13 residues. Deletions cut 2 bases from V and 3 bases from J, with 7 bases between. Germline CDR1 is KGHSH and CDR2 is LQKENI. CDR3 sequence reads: CASSPGRDTEAFF. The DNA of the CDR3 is TGTGCCAGCTCACCAGGGAGAGACACTGAAGCTTTCTTT. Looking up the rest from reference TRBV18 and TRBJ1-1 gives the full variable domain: NAGVMQNPRHLVRRRGQEARLRCSPMKGHSHVYWYRQLPEEGLKFMVYLQKENIIDESGMPKERFSAEFPKEGPSILRIQQVVRGDSAAYFCASSPGRDTEAFFGQGTRLTVV.

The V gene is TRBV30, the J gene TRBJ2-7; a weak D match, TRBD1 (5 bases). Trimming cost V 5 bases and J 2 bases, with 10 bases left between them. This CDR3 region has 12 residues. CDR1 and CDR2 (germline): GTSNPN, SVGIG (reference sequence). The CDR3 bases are TGTGCCTGGGGCAGGACAACCTACGAGCAGTACTTC. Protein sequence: CAWGRTTYEQYF.

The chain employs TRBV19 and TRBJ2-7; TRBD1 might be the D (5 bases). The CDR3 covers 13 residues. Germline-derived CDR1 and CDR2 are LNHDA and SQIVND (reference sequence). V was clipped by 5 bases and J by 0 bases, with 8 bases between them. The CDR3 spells CASSWGPSYEQYF. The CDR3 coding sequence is TGTGCCAGTAGTTGGGGCCCCTCCTACGAGCAGTACTTC.